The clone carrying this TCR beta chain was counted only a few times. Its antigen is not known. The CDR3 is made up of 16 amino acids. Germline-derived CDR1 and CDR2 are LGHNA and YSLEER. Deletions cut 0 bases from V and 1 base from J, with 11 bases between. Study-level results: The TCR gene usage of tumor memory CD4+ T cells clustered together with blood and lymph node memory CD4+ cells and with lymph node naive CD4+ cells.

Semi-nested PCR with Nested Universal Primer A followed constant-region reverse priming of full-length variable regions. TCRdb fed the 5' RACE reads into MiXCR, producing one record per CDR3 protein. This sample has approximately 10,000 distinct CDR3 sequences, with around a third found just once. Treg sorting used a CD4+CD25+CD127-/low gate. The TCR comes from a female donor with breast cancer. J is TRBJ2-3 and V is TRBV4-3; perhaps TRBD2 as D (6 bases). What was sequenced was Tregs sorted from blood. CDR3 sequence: CASSQDGVAGTDTQYF. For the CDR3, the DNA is TGCGCCAGCAGCCAAGATGGAGTAGCGGGCACAGATACGCAGTATTTT.